The 29 T cell receptor beta chains reported below all come from one sample, sequenced in a study of glioma-infiltrating T cells. TCR alpha and beta CDR3 regions were amplified from RNA using iRepertoire nested multiplex PCR. TCRdb called the multiplex PCR reads again in MiXCR, with one record for every CDR3 protein. The sample has tens of thousands of distinct CDR3 sequences; around a quarter are singletons. The specimen sequenced was glioma tissue, nonneoplastic brain tissue, or PBMCs (not recorded which). The receptor source for this set is a human donor with low-grade glioma or glioblastoma, undergoing nonglioma brain surgery, or in good health (not recorded which).

The V and J genes are TRBV20-1 and TRBJ1-5, with 7 bases matching TRBD1. Germline lookup yields CDR1 DFQATT and CDR2 SNEGSKA (reference sequence). Trimming cost V 5 bases and J 0 bases; bases outside gene matches: 7. The CDR3 has 15 amino acids. In nucleotides, the CDR3 is TGCAGTGCTGCCCAGGACAGGTATAGCAATCAGCCCCAGCATTTT. Translated, it gives CSAAQDRYSNQPQHF.

This clonotype was counted many times. The rearrangement joins TRBV14 to TRBJ2-7; D is perhaps TRBD2 (5 bases). The CDR3 loop spans 12 amino acids. Trimming stripped 4 bases from V and 9 bases from J, with 13 bases between. The germline gives CDR1 SGHDN, CDR2 FVKESK. CDR3 nucleotide sequence: TGTGCCAGCAGCCCTACCGGGATGAGGCAGTACTTC. Translation: CASSPTGMRQYF.

In its sample, this clonotype was seen a few times. The V call is TRBV4-2, the J call TRBJ2-5; perhaps TRBD1 as D (5 bases). Germline V CDR1 and CDR2: LGHNA, YNFKEQ. The CDR3 runs to 14 residues. The V end lost 7 bases, the J end lost 3 bases, and 15 bases lay between the germline ends. CDR3 sequence (DNA): TGTGCCAGCAACCATGGAGACAGTAAAGAGACCCAGTACTTC. Amino acids: CASNHGDSKETQYF.

This clonotype was observed at least ten times. The V call is TRBV6-1, the J call TRBJ1-1, with 9 positions matching TRBD1. This CDR3 is built from 14 residues. V lost 7 bases to trimming and J lost 4 bases; unmatched junction nucleotides: 7. Germline V gene data show CDR1 as MNHNS and CDR2 as SASEGT. CDR3 nucleotide sequence: TGTGCCAGCACAATTGACAGGGGGAGCACTGAAGCTTTCTTT. This gives the protein CASTIDRGSTEAFF.

As concerns this clonotype: This may be a read error: a much more frequent sequence differs by one nucleotide. The chain combines TRBV7-8 with TRBJ2-1; possible D gene TRBD1, 7 bases. The CDR3 runs to 15 residues. V shed 4 bases and J shed 8 bases, with 18 bases lying between them. CDR1 SGHVS and CDR2 FQNEAQ come from the germline V gene. The CDR3 is CASSSGGPADHEQFF. The CDR3 DNA follows: TGTGCCAGCAGCTCAGGGGGGCCGGCTGATCATGAGCAGTTCTTC.

This clonotype was picked up a small number of times. The chain joins TRBV11-2 to TRBJ1-3; D possibly corresponds to TRBD1 (5 bases). The germline V and J ends were trimmed by 2 bases and 3 bases, with 11 bases remaining between them. The CDR3 covers 15 residues. CDR1 and CDR2 from the germline V gene are SGHAT and FQNNGV. The CDR3 here is CASSLFPGDGNTIYF. CDR3 nucleotide sequence: TGTGCCAGCAGCTTATTTCCGGGGGATGGAAACACCATATATTTT.

As to this clonotype: At one end the junction does not follow the germline gene, possibly because of a read error. This sequence joins TRBV20-1 and TRBJ2-1; no reliable D call. The CDR3 consists of 13 residues. Germline V CDR1 and CDR2: DFQATT, SNEGSKA (reference sequence). CDR3 residues: CGARAHSYNEQFF. DNA of the CDR3: TGCGGTGCCCGAGCTCACTCCTACAATGAGCAGTTCTTC.

Only a few counts were recorded for this clonotype. The V gene is TRBV7-9, the J gene TRBJ2-1, with D maybe TRBD2 (5 bases). Germline CDR1 and CDR2: SEHNR and FQNEAQ (reference sequence). V lost 4 bases, J lost 5 bases, and 12 bases lay in between. This CDR3 is 14 amino acids long. CDR3 bases: TGTGCCAGCAGCTCCACCGGGAACGACAATGAGCAGTTCTTC. This gives the protein CASSSTGNDNEQFF.

The chain has TRBV19 and TRBJ2-4; tentative D call: TRBD2 (7 bases). The germline V gene encodes CDR1 LNHDA and CDR2 SQIVND (reference sequence). The CDR3 contains 16 residues. V was shortened by 3 bases and J by 6 bases, with 18 bases between the two germline ends. The CDR3 region is CASSIPGRGGVNIQYF. DNA for the CDR3: TGTGCCAGTAGTATCCCGGGGAGGGGGGGCGTAAACATTCAGTACTTC.

This clonotype was counted ten times or more. V gene TRBV27 combines with J gene TRBJ1-1; TRBD1 might be the D (5 bases). The V and J ends lost 3 bases and 5 bases respectively, with 19 bases between them. This CDR3 spans 16 amino acids. The germline CDR1 and CDR2 sequences are MNHEY and SMNVEV (reference sequence). The CDR3 protein is CASSLGEGARLTEAFF. The CDR3 DNA reads TGTGCCAGCAGTTTGGGGGAAGGGGCGAGGTTGACTGAAGCTTTCTTT.

The sample holds many counts of this clonotype. V is TRBV6-6 and J is TRBJ1-2, with a tentative D call TRBD1 (5 bases). CDR1 and CDR2 (germline): MNHNY, SVGAGI (reference sequence). The length of the CDR3 is 18 residues. Trimming removed 0 bases at V and 0 bases at J, with 17 bases between. CDR3 sequence: CASSYSRYRDEANYGYTF. The CDR3 nucleotides read TGTGCCAGCAGTTACTCGAGGTACCGGGACGAAGCTAACTATGGCTACACCTTC.

This clonotype was seen at least ten times. The V and J genes are TRBV20-1 and TRBJ2-1; 11 nucleotides agree with TRBD2. Germline CDR1 DFQATT, CDR2 SNEGSKA (reference sequence). With V trimmed by 1 base and J by 1 base, 3 bases remained unmatched. The CDR3 has 16 amino acids. CDR3 in amino acids: CSARGLAGTSYNEQFF. The CDR3, as DNA: TGCAGTGCTAGAGGACTAGCGGGGACGTCCTACAATGAGCAGTTCTTC.

The chain carries TRBV10-2 and TRBJ1-3, with D perhaps matching TRBD1 (5 bases). From germline, CDR1 is WSHSY and CDR2 SAAADI. The CDR3 is 14 residues long. V lost 5 bases, J lost 6 bases, and 14 bases lay in between. Here the CDR3 reads CASSYGATENTIYF. In DNA, the CDR3 is TGCGCCAGCAGTTACGGGGCGACTGAAAACACCATATATTTT.

This clonotype was found a few times. The chain uses TRBV19 and TRBJ1-2, with D maybe TRBD1 (5 bases). This CDR3 is 16 amino acids long. Germline V gives CDR1 LNHDA, CDR2 SQIVND (reference sequence). The ends were cut back, 7 bases at V and 4 bases at J, with 22 bases in the middle. The CDR3 nucleotides read TGTGCCAGTAATCAGAGAGGGACGTCACTCACCTATGGCTACACCTTC. Its protein product is CASNQRGTSLTYGYTF. Filled out from reference TRBV19 and TRBJ1-2, the complete variable domain reads DGGITQSPKYLFRKEGQNVTLSCEQNLNHDAMYWYRQDPGQGLRLIYYSQIVNDFQKGDIAEGYSVSREKKESFPLTVTSAQKNPTAFYLCASNQRGTSLTYGYTFGSGTRLTVV.

This clonotype was detected many times. V and J are TRBV10-3 and TRBJ2-3; 7 positions match TRBD2. Germline-derived CDR1 and CDR2 are ENHRY and SYGVKD. This CDR3 spans 15 amino acids. V lost 5 bases, J lost 4 bases, and 9 bases stayed unmatched. The CDR3 loop is CAISQTSLEADTQYF. Written as DNA, the CDR3 is TGTGCCATCAGTCAGACTAGCCTGGAAGCAGATACGCAGTATTTT.

This clonotype was observed many times. The chain combines TRBV7-9 with TRBJ2-7; a possible D gene is TRBD1 (5 bases). Germline V lookup: CDR1 SEHNR, CDR2 FQNEAQ (reference sequence). The V end was cut by 5 bases, the J end by 3 bases, with 11 bases between. The CDR3 runs to 13 residues. In DNA form, the CDR3 reads TGTGCCAGCAGCCCGCCTGGACACTACGAGCAGTACTTC. It codes for CASSPPGHYEQYF.

This clonotype appeared many times. This chain uses TRBV6-1 with TRBJ1-1; 11 bases match TRBD1. Germline assignment: CDR1 MNHNS and CDR2 SASEGT. V lost 7 bases to trimming and J lost 3 bases; unmatched junction nucleotides: 7. The CDR3 is made up of 15 amino acids. The CDR3 region is CASNGQGAGDTEAFF. In DNA form, the CDR3 reads TGTGCCAGCAATGGACAGGGGGCCGGGGACACTGAAGCTTTCTTT.

The table lists this clonotype with a few counts. V and J are TRBV5-1 and TRBJ1-1; D ambiguous. CDR1 SGHRS and CDR2 YFSETQ come from the germline V gene. The CDR3 runs 13 residues. Trimming left V 5 bases short and J 3 bases short, with 11 bases between. DNA for the CDR3: TGCGCCAGCAGTCGTAGTAGCCACACTGAAGCTTTCTTT. It codes for CASSRSSHTEAFF.

The V and J genes are TRBV7-8 and TRBJ2-7; D may be TRBD1 or TRBD2 (5 bases each). Germline CDR1 and CDR2: SGHVS and FQNEAQ. CDR3 length: 18 amino acids. V lost 3 bases to trimming and J lost 0 bases, with 21 bases between them. CDR3 nucleotides: TGTGCCAGCAGCTTCGACCTCCCGAGGGGCGCGAGCTCCTACGAGCAGTACTTC. Protein sequence: CASSFDLPRGASSYEQYF.

There are a few counts of this clonotype. The J gene is TRBJ1-2, the V gene TRBV12-3 or TRBV12-4; D unresolved. V gave up 6 bases and J gave up 5 bases, with 16 bases separating them. This CDR3 has 14 residues. CDR3: CASRATRRIYGYTF. The CDR3 bases are TGTGCCAGCAGGGCCACTAGGAGGATATATGGCTACACCTTC.

This clonotype was seen repeatedly, ten times or more. The chain employs TRBV24-1 and TRBJ2-3; 10 bases align to TRBD2. The trim removed 4 bases at V and 5 bases at J, leaving 5 bases unmatched. The germline V gene encodes CDR1 KGHDR and CDR2 SFDVKD. This CDR3 is built from 15 residues. The CDR3 bases are TGTGCCACCAGTGACCATAGCGGGGGGCAAGATACGCAGTATTTT. Residues: CATSDHSGGQDTQYF.

V is TRBV19 and J is TRBJ1-2; the match to TRBD1 covers 8 bases. This CDR3 has 17 amino acids. V shed 5 bases, J shed 5 bases, and the junction held 16 bases outside the gene matches. Germline V gives CDR1 LNHDA, CDR2 SQIVND (reference sequence). The CDR3, as DNA: TGTGCCAGTAGTCTCCCGATCCCAGGGGGCGCTTCGTATGGCTACACCTTC. It yields the protein CASSLPIPGGASYGYTF.

In its sample, this clonotype was seen many times. V usage is TRBV5-1 and J usage is TRBJ2-5; D ambiguous. The V and J ends lost 5 bases and 2 bases respectively, with 7 bases between them. Germline loops: CDR1 SGHRS, CDR2 YFSETQ. The CDR3 contains 12 residues. CDR3 sequence: CASRPEQETQYF. DNA for the CDR3: TGCGCCAGCAGACCAGAACAAGAGACCCAGTACTTC. Complete variable domain (other parts from reference TRBV5-1 and TRBJ2-5): KAGVTQTPRYLIKTRGQQVTLSCSPISGHRSVSWYQQTPGQGLQFLFEYFSETQRNKGNFPGRFSGRQFSNSRSEMNVSTLELGDSALYLCASRPEQETQYFGPGTRLLVL.

There are many counts of this clonotype. The rearrangement links TRBV14 to TRBJ1-5; D uncertain. Germline CDR1 SGHDN, CDR2 FVKESK. The CDR3 is made up of 12 amino acids. V was shortened by 1 base and J by 7 bases, with 5 bases between the two germline ends. CDR3 residues: CASSQGVQPQHF. The CDR3 DNA follows: TGTGCCAGCAGCCAAGGGGTGCAGCCCCAGCATTTT.

The rearrangement joins TRBV20-1 to TRBJ2-1, with 12 bases lining up with TRBD2. The CDR3 extends over 19 amino acids. After removal of 2 bases from V and 1 base from J, the junction contained 12 bases not matched to a gene. The germline gives CDR1 DFQATT, CDR2 SNEGSKA (reference sequence). CDR3 nucleotide sequence: TGCAGTGCTAGATACCCCTGGACTAGCGGGAATCGGTCCTACAATGAGCAGTTCTTC. Residues: CSARYPWTSGNRSYNEQFF.

This clonotype was observed many times. This chain connects TRBV2 to TRBJ2-1; D may correspond to TRBD1 or TRBD2 (5 bases each). Trimming removed 4 bases at V and 7 bases at J, with 14 bases between. Germline V lookup: CDR1 SNHLY, CDR2 FYNNEI. The length of the CDR3 is 14 residues. The CDR3 sequence is CASSADGEGNEQFF. CDR3 nucleotides: TGTGCCAGCAGTGCAGATGGCGAGGGGAATGAGCAGTTCTTC.

In this sample, this clonotype turned up many times. This rearrangement joins TRBV18 to TRBJ2-4; weak D call: TRBD1 (6 bases). With 2 bases removed from V and 8 bases from J, the gap between germline ends came to 16 bases. The CDR3 length is 15 residues. Looked up from germline, CDR1 is KGHSH and CDR2 is LQKENI. CDR3 sequence (DNA): TGTGCCAGCTCACCAGAGTCAGGGGCGGAGTACATTCAGTACTTC. Translation gives CASSPESGAEYIQYF. The variable domain in full, completed from reference TRBV18 and TRBJ2-4, reads NAGVMQNPRHLVRRRGQEARLRCSPMKGHSHVYWYRQLPEEGLKFMVYLQKENIIDESGMPKERFSAEFPKEGPSILRIQQVVRGDSAAYFCASSPESGAEYIQYFGAGTRLSVL.

The chain is built from TRBV9 and TRBJ1-6, with 9 bases aligning to TRBD1. Per the germline V gene, CDR1 is SGDLS and CDR2 is YYNGEE. The CDR3 runs to 15 residues. J lost 4 bases, V lost 10 bases, and 9 bases had no gene match. The CDR3 here is CASRGDRVYNSPLHF. The CDR3 DNA reads as TGTGCCTCCCGAGGGGACAGGGTTTATAATTCACCCCTCCACTTT.

This clonotype was seen ten or more times. The chain carries TRBV2 and TRBJ1-6; no definite D call. CDR1 and CDR2 (germline): SNHLY, FYNNEI. The CDR3 loop spans 16 amino acids. The germline V and J ends were trimmed by 4 bases and 7 bases, with 17 bases remaining between them. CDR3 in DNA: TGTGCCAGCAGTGTGTACCAGAGGCCCGAGAATTCACCCCTCCACTTT. Residues: CASSVYQRPENSPLHF.